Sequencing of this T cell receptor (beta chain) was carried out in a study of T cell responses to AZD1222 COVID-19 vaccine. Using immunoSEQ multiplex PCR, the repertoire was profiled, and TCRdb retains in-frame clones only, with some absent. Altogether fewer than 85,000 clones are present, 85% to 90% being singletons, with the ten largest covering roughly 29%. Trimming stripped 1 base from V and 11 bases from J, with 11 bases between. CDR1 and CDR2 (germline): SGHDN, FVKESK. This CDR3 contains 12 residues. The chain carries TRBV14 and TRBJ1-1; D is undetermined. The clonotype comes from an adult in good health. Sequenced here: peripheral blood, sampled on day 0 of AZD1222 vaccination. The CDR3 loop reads CASSQGRRPAFF. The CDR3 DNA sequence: TGTGCCAGCAGCCAAGGACGCAGACCGGCTTTCTTT.